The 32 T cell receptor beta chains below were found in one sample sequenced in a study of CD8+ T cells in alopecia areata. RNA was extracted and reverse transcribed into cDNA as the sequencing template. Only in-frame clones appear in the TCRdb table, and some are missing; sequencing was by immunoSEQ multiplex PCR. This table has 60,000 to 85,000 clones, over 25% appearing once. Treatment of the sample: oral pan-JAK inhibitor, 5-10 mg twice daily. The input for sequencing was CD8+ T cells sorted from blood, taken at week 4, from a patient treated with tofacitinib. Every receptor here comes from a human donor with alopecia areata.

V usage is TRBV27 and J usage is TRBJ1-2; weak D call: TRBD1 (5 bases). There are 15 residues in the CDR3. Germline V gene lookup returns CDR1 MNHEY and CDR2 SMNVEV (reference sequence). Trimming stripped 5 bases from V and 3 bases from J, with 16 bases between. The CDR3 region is CASSPIQGGDYGYTF. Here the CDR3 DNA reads TGTGCCAGCAGTCCTATTCAGGGTGGGGACTATGGCTACACCTTC.

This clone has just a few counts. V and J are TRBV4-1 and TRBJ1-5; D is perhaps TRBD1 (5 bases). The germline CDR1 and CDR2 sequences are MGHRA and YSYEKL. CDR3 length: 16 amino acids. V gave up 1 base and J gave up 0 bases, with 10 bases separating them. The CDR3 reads CASSQGGYNSNQPQHF. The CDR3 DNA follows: TGCGCCAGCAGCCAAGGGGGGTATAATAGCAATCAGCCCCAGCATTTT.

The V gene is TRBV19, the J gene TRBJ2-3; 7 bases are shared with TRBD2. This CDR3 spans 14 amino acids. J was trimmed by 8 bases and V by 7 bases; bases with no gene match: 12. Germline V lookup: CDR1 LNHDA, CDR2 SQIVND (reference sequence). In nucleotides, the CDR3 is TGTGCCAGTACCTCAGAGGCAGGGAGGGTTACGCAGTATTTT. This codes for CASTSEAGRVTQYF.

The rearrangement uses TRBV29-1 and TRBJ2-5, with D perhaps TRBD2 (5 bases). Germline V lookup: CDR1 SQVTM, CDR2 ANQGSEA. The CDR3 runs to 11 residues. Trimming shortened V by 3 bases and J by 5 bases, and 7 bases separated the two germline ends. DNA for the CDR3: TGCAGCGTTGATCAGCGGGAGACCCAGTACTTC. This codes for CSVDQRETQYF.

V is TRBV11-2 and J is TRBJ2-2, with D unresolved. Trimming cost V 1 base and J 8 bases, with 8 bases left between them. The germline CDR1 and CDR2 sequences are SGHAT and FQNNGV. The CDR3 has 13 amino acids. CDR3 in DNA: TGTGCCAGCAGCTTAGGGGGAATGGGGGAGCTGTTTTTT. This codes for CASSLGGMGELFF. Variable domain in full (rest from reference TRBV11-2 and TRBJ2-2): EAGVAQSPRYKIIEKRQSVAFWCNPISGHATLYWYQQILGQGPKLLIQFQNNGVVDDSQLPKDRFSAERLKGVDSTLKIQPAKLEDSAVYLCASSLGGMGELFFGEGSRLTVL.

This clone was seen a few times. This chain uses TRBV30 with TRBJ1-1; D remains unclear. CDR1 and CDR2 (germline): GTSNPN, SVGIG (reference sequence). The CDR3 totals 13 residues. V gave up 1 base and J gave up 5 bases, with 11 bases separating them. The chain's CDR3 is CAWSGGRETEAFF. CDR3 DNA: TGTGCCTGGAGTGGCGGTCGGGAGACTGAAGCTTTCTTT. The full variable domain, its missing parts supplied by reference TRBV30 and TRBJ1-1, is SQTIHQWPATLVQPVGSPLSLECTVEGTSNPNLYWYRQAAGRGLQLLFYSVGIGQISSEVPQNLSASRPQDRQFILSSKKLLLSDSGFYLCAWSGGRETEAFFGQGTRLTVV.

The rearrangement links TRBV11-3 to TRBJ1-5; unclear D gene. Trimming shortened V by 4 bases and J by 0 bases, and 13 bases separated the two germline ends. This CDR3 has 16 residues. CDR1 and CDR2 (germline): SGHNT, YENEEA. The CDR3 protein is CASSSRRSCSNQPQHF. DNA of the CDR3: TGTGCCAGCAGCTCTAGGCGGTCCTGTAGCAATCAGCCCCAGCATTTT.

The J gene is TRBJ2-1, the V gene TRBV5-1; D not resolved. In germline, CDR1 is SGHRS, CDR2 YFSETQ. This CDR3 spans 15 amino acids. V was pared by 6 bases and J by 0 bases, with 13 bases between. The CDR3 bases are TGCGCCAGCACCAACACCCCTAGCTCCTACAATGAGCAGTTCTTC. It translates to CASTNTPSSYNEQFF.

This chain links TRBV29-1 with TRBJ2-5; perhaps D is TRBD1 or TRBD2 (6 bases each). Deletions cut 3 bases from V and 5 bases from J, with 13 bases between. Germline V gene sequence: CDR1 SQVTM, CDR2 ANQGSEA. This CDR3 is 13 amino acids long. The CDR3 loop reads CSVDKGEEETQYF. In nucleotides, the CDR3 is TGCAGCGTTGACAAGGGGGAGGAGGAGACCCAGTACTTC.

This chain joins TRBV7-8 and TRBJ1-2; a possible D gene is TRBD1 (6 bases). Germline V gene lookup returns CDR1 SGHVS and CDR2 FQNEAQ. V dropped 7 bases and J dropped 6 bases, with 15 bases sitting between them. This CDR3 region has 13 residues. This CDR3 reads CASTTHREDGYTF. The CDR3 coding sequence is TGTGCCAGCACCACGCACAGGGAAGATGGCTACACCTTC.

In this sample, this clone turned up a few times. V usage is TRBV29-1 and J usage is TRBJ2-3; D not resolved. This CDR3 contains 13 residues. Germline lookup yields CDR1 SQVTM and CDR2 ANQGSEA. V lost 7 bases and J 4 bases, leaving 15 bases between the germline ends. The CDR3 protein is CSAMGQAPDTQYF. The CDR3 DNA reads TGCAGCGCAATGGGCCAAGCCCCAGATACGCAGTATTTT.

DNA for the CDR3: TGTGCCAGTAGTATTGACTGGGACAATGAGCAGTTCTTC. Translated: CASSIDWDNEQFF. This chain connects TRBV19 to TRBJ2-1; D is unresolved. Germline-derived CDR1 and CDR2 are LNHDA and SQIVND (reference sequence). The CDR3 runs to 13 residues. V was shortened by 3 bases and J by 5 bases, with 8 bases between the two germline ends.

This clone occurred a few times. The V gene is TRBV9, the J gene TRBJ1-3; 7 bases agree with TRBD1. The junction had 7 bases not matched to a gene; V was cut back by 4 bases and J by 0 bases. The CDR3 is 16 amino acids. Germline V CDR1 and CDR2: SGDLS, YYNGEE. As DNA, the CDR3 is TGTGCCAGCAGCCCCACAGGGGTCTCCTCTGGAAACACCATATATTTT. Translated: CASSPTGVSSGNTIYF.

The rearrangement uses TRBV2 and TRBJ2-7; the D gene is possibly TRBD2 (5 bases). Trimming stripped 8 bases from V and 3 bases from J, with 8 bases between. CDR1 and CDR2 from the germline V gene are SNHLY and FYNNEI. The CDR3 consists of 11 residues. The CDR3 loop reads CASLRGYEQYF. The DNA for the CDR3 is TGTGCCAGCCTTCGGGGCTACGAGCAGTACTTC.

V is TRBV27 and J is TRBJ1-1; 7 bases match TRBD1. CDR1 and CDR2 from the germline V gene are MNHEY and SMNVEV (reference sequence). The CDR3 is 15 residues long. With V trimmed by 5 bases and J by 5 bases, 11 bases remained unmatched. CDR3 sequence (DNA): TGTGCCAGCAGTCCACAGGGGAGGGGTGGTACTGAAGCTTTCTTT. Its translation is CASSPQGRGGTEAFF.

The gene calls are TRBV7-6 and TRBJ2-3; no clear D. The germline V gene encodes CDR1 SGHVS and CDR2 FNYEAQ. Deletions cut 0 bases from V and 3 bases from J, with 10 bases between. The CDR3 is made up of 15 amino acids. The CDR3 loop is CASSLAGSSTDTQYF. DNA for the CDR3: TGTGCCAGCAGCTTAGCGGGATCTTCTACAGATACGCAGTATTTT.

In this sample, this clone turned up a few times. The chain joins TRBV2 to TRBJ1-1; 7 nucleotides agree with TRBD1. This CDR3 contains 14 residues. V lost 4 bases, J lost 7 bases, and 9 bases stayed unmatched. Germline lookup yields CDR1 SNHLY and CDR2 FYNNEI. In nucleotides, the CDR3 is TGTGCCAGCAGTGGGGGCAGGGGGTTTGTTGAAGCTTTCTTT. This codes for CASSGGRGFVEAFF.

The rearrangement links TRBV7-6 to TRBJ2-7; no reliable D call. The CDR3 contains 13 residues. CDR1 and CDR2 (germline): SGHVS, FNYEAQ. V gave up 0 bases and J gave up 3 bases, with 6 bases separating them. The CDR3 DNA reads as TGTGCCAGCAGCTTAGCGCCCGGCTACGAGCAGTACTTC. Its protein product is CASSLAPGYEQYF.

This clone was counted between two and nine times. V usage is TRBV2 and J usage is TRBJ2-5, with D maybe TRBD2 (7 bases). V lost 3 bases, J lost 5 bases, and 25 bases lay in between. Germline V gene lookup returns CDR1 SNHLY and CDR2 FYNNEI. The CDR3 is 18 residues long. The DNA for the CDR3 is TGTGCCAGCAGTGATGTTCTGGGGGGGGCAGGAAGAGAGGAGACCCAGTACTTC. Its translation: CASSDVLGGAGREETQYF.

The CDR3 protein is CASSASPGQFYGYTF. In nucleotides, the CDR3 is TGTGCCAGCAGCGCATCCCCGGGACAGTTTTATGGCTACACCTTC. V is TRBV5-4 and J is TRBJ1-2; 7 nucleotides match TRBD1. V shed 4 bases and J 5 bases; nucleotides not matched to a gene: 11. This CDR3 spans 15 amino acids. The germline V gene encodes CDR1 SGHNT and CDR2 YYREEE (reference sequence).

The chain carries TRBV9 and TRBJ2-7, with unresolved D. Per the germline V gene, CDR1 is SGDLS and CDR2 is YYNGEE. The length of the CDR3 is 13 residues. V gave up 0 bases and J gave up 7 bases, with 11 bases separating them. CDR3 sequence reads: CASSVGTDLEQYF. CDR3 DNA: TGTGCCAGCAGCGTAGGGACGGACCTAGAGCAGTACTTC.

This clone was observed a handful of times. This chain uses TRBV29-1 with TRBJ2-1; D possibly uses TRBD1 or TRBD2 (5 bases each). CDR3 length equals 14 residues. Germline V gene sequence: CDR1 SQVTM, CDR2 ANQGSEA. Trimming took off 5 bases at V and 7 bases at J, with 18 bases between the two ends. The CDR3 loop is CSVNLRDRTNEQFF. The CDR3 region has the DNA TGCAGCGTTAACCTGAGGGACCGAACTAATGAGCAGTTCTTC.

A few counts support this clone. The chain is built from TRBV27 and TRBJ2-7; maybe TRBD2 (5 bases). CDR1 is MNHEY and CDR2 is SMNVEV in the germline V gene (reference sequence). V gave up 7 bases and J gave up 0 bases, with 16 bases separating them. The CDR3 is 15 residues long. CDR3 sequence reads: CASTIRAEGSYEQYF. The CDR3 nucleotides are TGTGCCAGCACGATTCGGGCAGAGGGCTCCTACGAGCAGTACTTC.

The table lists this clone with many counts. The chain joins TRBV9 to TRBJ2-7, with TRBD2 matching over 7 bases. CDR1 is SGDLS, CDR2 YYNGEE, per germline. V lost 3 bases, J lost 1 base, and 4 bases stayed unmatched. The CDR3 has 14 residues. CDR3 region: CASSAGGSSYEQYF. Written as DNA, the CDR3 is TGTGCCAGCAGCGCCGGGGGGAGTTCCTACGAGCAGTACTTC.

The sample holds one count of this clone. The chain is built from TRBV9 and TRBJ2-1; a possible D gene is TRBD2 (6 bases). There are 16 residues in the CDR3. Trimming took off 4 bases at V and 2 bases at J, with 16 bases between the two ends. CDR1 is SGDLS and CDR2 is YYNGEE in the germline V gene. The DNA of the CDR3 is TGTGCCAGCAGCCCCCGTTGGGGAGGCCCCTACAATGAGCAGTTCTTC. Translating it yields CASSPRWGGPYNEQFF.

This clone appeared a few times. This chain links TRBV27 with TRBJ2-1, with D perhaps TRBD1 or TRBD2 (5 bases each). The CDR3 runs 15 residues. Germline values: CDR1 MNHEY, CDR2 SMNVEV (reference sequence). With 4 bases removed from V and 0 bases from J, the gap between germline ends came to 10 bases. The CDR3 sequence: CASSYRDGSYNEQFF. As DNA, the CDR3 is TGTGCCAGCAGTTATCGGGACGGCTCCTACAATGAGCAGTTCTTC.

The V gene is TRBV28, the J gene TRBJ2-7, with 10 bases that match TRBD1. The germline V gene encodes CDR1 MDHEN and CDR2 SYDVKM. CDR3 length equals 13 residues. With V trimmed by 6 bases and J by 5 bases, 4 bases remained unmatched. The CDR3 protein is CASSGTGEHEQYF. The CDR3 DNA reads TGTGCCAGCAGCGGGACAGGGGAACACGAGCAGTACTTC.

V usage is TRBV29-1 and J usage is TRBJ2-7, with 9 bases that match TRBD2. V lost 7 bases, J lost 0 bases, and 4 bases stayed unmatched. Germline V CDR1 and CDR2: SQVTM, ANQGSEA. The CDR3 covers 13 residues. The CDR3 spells CSGISGSSYEQYF. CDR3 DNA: TGCAGCGGTATTAGCGGGAGCTCCTACGAGCAGTACTTC.

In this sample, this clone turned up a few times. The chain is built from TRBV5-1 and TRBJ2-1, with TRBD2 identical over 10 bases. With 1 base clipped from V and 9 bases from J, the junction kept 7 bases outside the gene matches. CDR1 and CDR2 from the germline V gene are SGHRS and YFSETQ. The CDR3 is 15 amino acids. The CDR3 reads CASSLWLAGDGEQFF. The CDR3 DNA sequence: TGCGCCAGCAGCTTGTGGCTAGCGGGAGATGGTGAGCAGTTCTTC.

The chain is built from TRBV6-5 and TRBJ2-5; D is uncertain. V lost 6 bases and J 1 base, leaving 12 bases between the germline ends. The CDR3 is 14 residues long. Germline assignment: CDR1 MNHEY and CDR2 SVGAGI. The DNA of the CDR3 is TGTGCCAGCAGCCTGTTTAACAGCCAAGAGACCCAGTACTTC. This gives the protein CASSLFNSQETQYF.

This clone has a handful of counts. The DNA for the CDR3 is TGTGCCTGGAGAAACTATGGCTACACCTTC. Translating it yields CAWRNYGYTF. V usage is TRBV30 and J usage is TRBJ1-2; the D is unclear. Germline values: CDR1 GTSNPN, CDR2 SVGIG (reference sequence). The CDR3 covers 10 residues. Between the trimmed V and J ends, which lost 3 bases and 2 bases, there was a span of 1 base.

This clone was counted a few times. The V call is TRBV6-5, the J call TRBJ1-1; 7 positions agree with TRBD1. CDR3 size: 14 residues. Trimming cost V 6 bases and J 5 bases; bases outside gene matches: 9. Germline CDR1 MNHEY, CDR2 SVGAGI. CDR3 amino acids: CASSQTGMGTEAFF. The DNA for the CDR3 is TGTGCCAGCAGCCAGACAGGGATGGGAACTGAAGCTTTCTTT.